This entry concerns a single T cell receptor (beta chain). Its antigen has not been determined. Per-nucleotide qualities are absent, and no much larger clonotype sits a single base away. The data are from a study of blood T cells in healthy people across ages (dated by TCRdb to 2015 to 2017). Broadly, across the study: In model experiments, template switching captured roughly one uniquely barcoded TCR beta cDNA molecule for every two T cells. Donors of different ages were randomly distributed across sequencing lanes to avoid experimental bias. The study measured age-related changes in TCR beta repertoire diversity using deep sequencing normalized with unique cDNA molecular identifiers. Two additional independent replicas of 1 million unique cDNA reads from the same blood draw were analyzed for two donors (one aged 18 to 30 and one aged 80 or older). The donors were split into four age groups: young (average about 16 years), middle-aged (over 35), aged (approximately 60) and long-lived (under 90).

The 40 or so donors, aged 6 to 90 years, were systemically healthy Caucasian individuals from Russia. Ten milliliters of peripheral blood were drawn from each donor into EDTA-treated Vacutainer tubes. Ficoll-Paque density-gradient centrifugation was used to isolate PBMCs, with at least 7 million obtained per sample. Trizol reagent was used to extract total RNA from the PBMCs, yielding at least 6 micrograms per sample. For every donor, an aliquot of PBMCs went through flow cytometry to measure the percentages of naive CD45RAhigh/CD27high T cells. Unmatched junction bases come to 7, with V trimmed by 7 bases and J by 1 base. According to the germline V gene, CDR1 reads SGHRS and CDR2 reads YFSETQ. There are 14 amino acids in the CDR3, from cysteine to phenylalanine inclusive. The DNA shown is the 42-base CDR3, in frame from base 1. To prepare the library, 5' RACE was applied. The sequencer was an Illumina HiSeq 2500. A second PCR of roughly 7 to 11 cycles was performed with a sample-barcoded 5' primer and a J-beta primer mix. A template-switch 5' adaptor carrying 12 random nucleotides introduced a unique molecular identifier onto each TCR beta cDNA molecule. Each sample yielded at least 3 million CDR3-containing paired-end reads. The Mint cDNA synthesis kit, primed by a TRBC-specific oligonucleotide, was used to synthesize first-strand cDNA from all RNA. Following uracil-DNA glycosylase treatment, a first 18-cycle PCR with universal primers M1SS and BC2_uni_R was performed on all cDNA. The paper's processing steps were these. Each sample was normalized by randomly selecting 1 million high-quality reads, each carrying a distinct molecular identifier. Reads with shared molecular identifiers were discarded instead of being binned into consensus sequences. MiTCR, run with a Q25 quality threshold and the strictest error-elimination algorithm, handled CDR3 identification, clonotype clustering and error correction. Lower-bound total TCR beta diversity was estimated with a nonparametric unseen species model using Euler transformation. In TCRdb, the public reads were trimmed at Q25 with fastp and aligned with MiXCR, with productive beta chains retained. Every CDR3 protein is listed once, alongside the most common genes and DNA of its rows. TCRdb, rather than the study authors, made the V and J calls. For this sample the table gives around 1,500,000 distinct CDR3 sequences, of which roughly 45% were detected only once. 7.9% of the sample is held by the ten biggest clonotypes.

General conclusions and limits of the study: Because the CMV infection status of the donors was unknown, age-related changes in expanded clonotypes may potentially have been confounded. Estimates of total diversity from one million sequenced T cells were regarded as lower bounds and underestimates. As age increased, observed TCR beta diversity per million T cells dropped in a roughly linear way, and a significant reduction was already evident by age 40. Conclusive comparison of naive and antigen-experienced compartments was prevented by the profiling of bulk unsorted PBMCs. There was a strong correlation between observed TCR beta diversity and the percentage of naive T cells measured by flow cytometry. Compared with the aged group, the long-lived group had more naive CD4+ T cells, fewer expanded clones and increased TCR diversity, a pattern suggesting age selection.

Sequencing was carried out using blood. The chain is encoded by TRBV5-1 joined to TRBJ2-7; the junction holds 8 bases that match TRBD1. The TCR sequence derives from a woman aged 18-35 years in good health. The CDR3 loop reads CASGSGTGSYEQYF. The nucleotides are TGCGCCAGCGGTTCCGGGACAGGATCCTACGAGCAGTACTTC.